This passage covers 10 T cell receptor beta chains from one sample sequenced in a study of cytomegalovirus exposure and HLA in healthy donors. Primers for the PCR totalled 60 Vbeta and 13 Jbeta. TCRdb keeps only in-frame clones here, not all; method: immunoSEQ multiplex PCR. This sample yields about 140,000 clones, of which over 60% are seen a single time; 6.5% belongs to the top ten. The sequenced sample was PBMCs. These receptors came from a woman aged 60-70 years in good health and CMV-seronegative.

The chain joins TRBV29-1 to TRBJ1-2; TRBD1 might be the D (5 bases). The germline V gene has CDR1 SQVTM and CDR2 ANQGSEA. This CDR3 comprises 12 residues. V was pared by 7 bases and J by 8 bases, with 17 bases between. CDR3 DNA sequence: TGCAGCGGTGGGGGGGGAACGGAAGGCTACACCTTC. It codes for CSGGGGTEGYTF.

This clone has more than one count but fewer than ten. The chain couples TRBV10-3 to TRBJ2-2; D may be TRBD2 (6 bases). The V end lost 0 bases, the J end lost 6 bases, and 8 bases lay between the germline ends. Per the germline V gene, CDR1 is ENHRY and CDR2 is SYGVKD. The CDR3 runs 14 residues. CDR3 bases: TGTGCCATCAGTGAGTCGGGGGGTTCCGGGGAGCTGTTTTTT. This sequence encodes CAISESGGSGELFF.

This sequence joins TRBV12-5 and TRBJ2-1; TRBD1 matches at 8 bases. CDR3 size: 11 residues. V was clipped by 5 bases and J by 15 bases; unmatched bases: 6. Germline V gene data show CDR1 as LGHNT and CDR2 as FRNRAP. The CDR3 sequence is CASGTRGLGFF. CDR3 nucleotide sequence: TGTGCTAGTGGTACCAGGGGGCTAGGGTTCTTC. The full variable domain, completed using reference TRBV12-5 and TRBJ2-1, is DARVTQTPRHKVTEMGQEVTMRCQPILGHNTVFWYRQTMMQGLELLAYFRNRAPLDDSGMPKDRFSAEMPDATLATLKIQPSEPRDSAVYFCASGTRGLGFFGPGTRLTVL.

The genes are TRBV5-1 and TRBJ2-7; 11 positions agree with TRBD2. The CDR3 runs to 15 residues. Germline loops: CDR1 SGHRS, CDR2 YFSETQ. Germline trimming cut 4 bases from V and 3 bases from J; bases unmatched to any gene: 6. CDR3: CASSLTSGIDYEQYF. The CDR3 DNA is TGCGCCAGCAGCCTGACTAGCGGGATCGACTACGAGCAGTACTTC.

The chain employs TRBV12-5 and TRBJ1-1, with 7 bases that match TRBD1. The germline CDR1 and CDR2 sequences are LGHNT and FRNRAP. Trimming cost V 5 bases and J 0 bases; bases outside gene matches: 6. This CDR3 region has 15 residues. The CDR3 region is CASGTVQGMNTEAFF. CDR3 nucleotides: TGTGCTAGTGGTACCGTACAGGGGATGAACACTGAAGCTTTCTTT. Complete variable domain (other parts from reference TRBV12-5 and TRBJ1-1): DARVTQTPRHKVTEMGQEVTMRCQPILGHNTVFWYRQTMMQGLELLAYFRNRAPLDDSGMPKDRFSAEMPDATLATLKIQPSEPRDSAVYFCASGTVQGMNTEAFFGQGTRLTVV.

The CDR3 sequence is CASSVAPNQPQHF. CDR3 sequence (DNA): TGTGCCAGCAGCGTAGCCCCTAATCAGCCCCAGCATTTT. The chain couples TRBV9 to TRBJ1-5; D gene unclear. V was pared by 0 bases and J by 4 bases, with 5 bases between. Germline values: CDR1 SGDLS, CDR2 YYNGEE. This CDR3 region has 13 residues. Complete variable domain (other parts from reference TRBV9 and TRBJ1-5): DSGVTQTPKHLITATGQRVTLRCSPRSGDLSVYWYQQSLDQGLQFLIQYYNGEERAKGNILERFSAQQFPDLHSELNLSSLELGDSALYFCASSVAPNQPQHFGDGTRLSIL.

The chain has TRBV7-9 and TRBJ2-5; TRBD2 matches at 10 bases. Germline trimming cut 5 bases from V and 6 bases from J; bases unmatched to any gene: 6. This CDR3 contains 14 residues. Germline values: CDR1 SEHNR, CDR2 FQNEAQ (reference sequence). The CDR3 sequence is CASSRTSGGQTQYF. CDR3 DNA sequence: TGTGCCAGCAGCCGGACTAGCGGCGGTCAGACCCAGTACTTC.

This clone was counted between two and nine times. This chain connects TRBV7-3 to TRBJ2-1, with TRBD2 as a possible D gene (6 bases). The V end was cut by 1 base, the J end by 10 bases, with 14 bases between. The CDR3 spans 14 residues. Germline V gene lookup returns CDR1 SGHTA and CDR2 FQGTGA. CDR3 residues: CASSLNSRGLEQFF. The CDR3 nucleotides read TGTGCCAGCAGCTTAAACTCTCGGGGACTCGAGCAGTTCTTC.

The chain recombines TRBV7-2 with TRBJ1-3; D is unresolved. Germline CDR1 SGHTA, CDR2 FQGNSA. The CDR3 runs 17 residues. Trimming stripped 4 bases from V and 4 bases from J, with 20 bases between. The CDR3: CASSSPWEHRRGNTIYF. In DNA form, the CDR3 reads TGTGCCAGCAGCTCACCCTGGGAGCACCGTCGGGGAAACACCATATATTTT.

The V gene is TRBV11-3, the J gene TRBJ2-5; TRBD2 agrees at 8 bases. V lost 4 bases to trimming and J lost 6 bases; unmatched junction nucleotides: 4. The CDR3 loop spans 13 amino acids. Germline CDR1 is SGHNT and CDR2 is YENEEA. CDR3: CASSSGGGKTQYF. Written as DNA, the CDR3 is TGTGCCAGCAGCTCGGGAGGGGGAAAGACCCAGTACTTC.